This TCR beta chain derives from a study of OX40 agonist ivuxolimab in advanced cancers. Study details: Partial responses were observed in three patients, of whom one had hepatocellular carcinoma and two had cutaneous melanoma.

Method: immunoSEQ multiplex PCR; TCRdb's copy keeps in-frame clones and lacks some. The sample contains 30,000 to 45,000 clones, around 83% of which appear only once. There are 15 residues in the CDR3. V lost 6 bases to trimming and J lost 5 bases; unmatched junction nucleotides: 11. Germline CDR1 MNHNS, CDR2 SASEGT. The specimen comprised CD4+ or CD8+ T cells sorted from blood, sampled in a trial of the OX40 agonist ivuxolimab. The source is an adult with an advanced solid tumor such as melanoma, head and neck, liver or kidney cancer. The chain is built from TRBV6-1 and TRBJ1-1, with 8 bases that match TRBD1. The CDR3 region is CASRTGGGYLTEAFF. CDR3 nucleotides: TGTGCCAGCAGAACAGGGGGAGGATATTTAACTGAAGCTTTCTTT.